One T cell receptor beta chain is described in this entry. Its antigen is as yet unknown. This beta chain is a stray sequence in a library constructed for alpha chains; its clone size is not meaningful. The time point denotes: sample taken at primary tumor resection. Samples were obtained from some 72 donors, all untreated early-stage non-small cell lung cancer patients. In each case, whole RNA from tumor, nontumor lung or frozen PBMC was sequenced unsorted. This sample is part of a study of spatial heterogeneity in lung cancer. General study findings and limits: Tumor mutation count correlated with how many alpha and beta TCRs expanded intratumorally.

TCRdb fed the 5' RACE reads into MiXCR, producing one record per CDR3 protein. Altogether fewer than 20,000 distinct CDR3 sequences are present, roughly 5% being singletons, with the ten largest covering about a tenth. CDR1 is DFQATT and CDR2 is SNEGSKA in the germline V gene (reference sequence). The V segment lost 0 bases and the J segment 1 base; nucleotides outside the gene matches: 8. The CDR3 contains 17 residues. Specimen: lung tumor tissue, collected at surgery. The chain joins TRBV20-1 to TRBJ2-1, with 8 nucleotides matching TRBD2. This TCR came from a female donor with early-stage non-small cell lung cancer. CDR3 region: CSARDPGAGASYNEQFF. For the CDR3, the DNA is TGCAGTGCTAGAGATCCGGGAGCGGGGGCGTCCTACAATGAGCAGTTCTTC.